The 19 T cell receptor beta chains listed next were all sequenced from one sample in a study of CD8+CD57+ T cells in acquired aplastic anemia. Genomic DNA acted as the template from which TCR beta VDJ combination and CDR3 sequence profiling were carried out. TCRdb re-called the reads through MiXCR, storing one row per CDR3 protein. The data contain about 270,000 distinct CDR3 sequences, roughly half of them singletons. The sample consisted of sorted CD4+, CD8+, or CD8+CD57+ T cells (not recorded which) from PBMCs. These TCRs come from a human donor with severe aplastic anemia or a healthy control (not recorded which).

This chain links TRBV19 with TRBJ1-2, with TRBD1 as a possible D gene (6 bases). The V end lost 6 bases, the J end lost 8 bases, and 16 bases lay between the germline ends. CDR3 length equals 13 residues. Germline lookup yields CDR1 LNHDA and CDR2 SQIVND (reference sequence). The CDR3 DNA is TGTGCCAGTAGCAGGGGCAGGCCCCGGGGCTACACCTTC. It is translated as CASSRGRPRGYTF.

This rearrangement joins TRBV5-1 to TRBJ1-6, with D tentatively TRBD1 (5 bases). Germline V gives CDR1 SGHRS, CDR2 YFSETQ. The V end lost 1 base, the J end lost 7 bases, and 9 bases lay between the germline ends. This CDR3 is 14 amino acids long. The CDR3, as DNA: TGCGCCAGCAGCTTGAGGGGAGGAAATTCACCCCTCCACTTT. Its translation: CASSLRGGNSPLHF.

This clonotype was found many times. CDR3 bases: TGTGCCAGCAGCACGCGTACAGGGAAGCGGGCTGAAGCTTTCTTT. It codes for CASSTRTGKRAEAFF. The gene calls are TRBV11-2 and TRBJ1-1; D may be TRBD1 (6 bases). The CDR3 has 15 amino acids. CDR1 and CDR2 from the germline V gene are SGHAT and FQNNGV. V was pared by 5 bases and J by 6 bases, with 19 bases between.

The chain links TRBV20-1 to TRBJ2-5; D may be TRBD2 (6 bases). CDR3 length: 13 amino acids. Germline V gene data show CDR1 as DFQATT and CDR2 as SNEGSKA (reference sequence). The V gene lost 6 bases and the J gene lost 2 bases, with 13 bases spanning the gap. CDR3: CSATPGGQETQYF. CDR3 sequence (DNA): TGCAGTGCAACCCCTGGGGGGCAAGAGACCCAGTACTTC.

This rearrangement joins TRBV19 to TRBJ2-3; D is ambiguous. The V gene lost 2 bases and the J gene lost 4 bases, with 7 bases spanning the gap. The CDR3 loop spans 13 amino acids. Germline CDR1 and CDR2: LNHDA and SQIVND (reference sequence). CDR3 DNA sequence: TGTGCCAGTAGTATATTCGGGTCAGATACGCAGTATTTT. Protein product: CASSIFGSDTQYF.

This CDR3 is CASSRGGARELFF. CDR3 DNA sequence: TGTGCCAGCAGCAGGGGCGGGGCGAGGGAGCTGTTTTTT. This chain links TRBV9 with TRBJ2-2; a weak D match, TRBD2 (6 bases). Germline values: CDR1 SGDLS, CDR2 YYNGEE. Trimming removed 4 bases at V and 9 bases at J, with 13 bases between. The CDR3 has 13 amino acids.

The chain uses TRBV24-1 and TRBJ1-2; unclear D gene. V lost 3 bases and J lost 0, with 10 bases in between. Germline CDR1 reads KGHDR; CDR2 reads SFDVKD. This CDR3 has 15 amino acids. This CDR3 reads CATSDPRLANYGYTF. CDR3 nucleotides: TGTGCCACCAGTGATCCCCGGTTGGCTAACTATGGCTACACCTTC.

The chain recombines TRBV5-1 with TRBJ1-6; possibly TRBD1 for D (5 bases). Germline loops: CDR1 SGHRS, CDR2 YFSETQ. This CDR3 spans 15 amino acids. Trimming cost V 0 bases and J 10 bases, with 14 bases left between them. The CDR3 DNA reads as TGCGCCAGCAGCTTGGATGGGGGAAACGGGTCACCCCTCCACTTT. The encoded protein is CASSLDGGNGSPLHF. The full variable domain, its missing parts supplied by reference TRBV5-1 and TRBJ1-6, is KAGVTQTPRYLIKTRGQQVTLSCSPISGHRSVSWYQQTPGQGLQFLFEYFSETQRNKGNFPGRFSGRQFSNSRSEMNVSTLELGDSALYLCASSLDGGNGSPLHFGNGTRLTVT.

This clonotype was counted at least ten times. The chain is built from TRBV19 and TRBJ1-5, with 7 bases lining up with TRBD1. J gave up 5 bases and V 10 bases, and 11 bases lay outside the gene matches. Germline V CDR1 and CDR2: LNHDA, SQIVND (reference sequence). CDR3 length: 14 residues. The chain's CDR3 is CATTSRDRYQPQHF. DNA of the CDR3: TGTGCCACCACCTCCCGGGACAGATATCAGCCCCAGCATTTT.

In this sample, this clonotype turned up once. This chain joins TRBV10-3 and TRBJ2-7; 8 bases fit TRBD1. This CDR3 spans 15 amino acids. Germline loops: CDR1 ENHRY, CDR2 SYGVKD. V was pared by 10 bases and J by 4 bases, with 15 bases of the junction left unmatched. The CDR3 nucleotides are TGTGCCAGCAGATTCGCGGGACAGGACCCTTACGAGCAGTACTTC. The encoded protein is CASRFAGQDPYEQYF.

The chain combines TRBV24-1 with TRBJ2-7; possibly TRBD2 for D (5 bases). The J call is uncertain, as TRBJ2-1 better fits the DNA end. This CDR3 has 12 amino acids. CDR1 is KGHDR and CDR2 is SFDVKD in the germline V gene. The DNA for the CDR3 is TGTGCCACCAGTGCGGGATCGAATGAGCAGTTCTTC. It specifies CATSAGSNEQFF.

Many counts were recorded for this clonotype. The CDR3 loop is CASSLEGRAYEQYF. Here the CDR3 DNA reads TGCGCCAGCAGCTTGGAGGGCAGAGCCTACGAGCAGTACTTC. The chain couples TRBV5-1 to TRBJ2-7; no clear D. Per germline, CDR1 SGHRS and CDR2 YFSETQ. V was pared by 0 bases and J by 2 bases, with 9 bases between. The CDR3 totals 14 residues. The full variable domain, with the rest looked up from reference TRBV5-1 and TRBJ2-7, is KAGVTQTPRYLIKTRGQQVTLSCSPISGHRSVSWYQQTPGQGLQFLFEYFSETQRNKGNFPGRFSGRQFSNSRSEMNVSTLELGDSALYLCASSLEGRAYEQYFGPGTRLTVT.

The chain carries TRBV19 and TRBJ2-5; 14 bases line up with TRBD2. This CDR3 has 17 amino acids. Trimming took 9 bases from V and 4 from J; bases not matched to a gene: 13. CDR1 and CDR2 (germline): LNHDA, SQIVND (reference sequence). CDR3 in amino acids: CASSPRGTSGSSETQYF. DNA for the CDR3: TGTGCCAGCAGCCCCCGGGGGACTAGCGGGAGCTCAGAGACCCAGTACTTC. Filled out from reference TRBV19 and TRBJ2-5, the complete variable domain reads DGGITQSPKYLFRKEGQNVTLSCEQNLNHDAMYWYRQDPGQGLRLIYYSQIVNDFQKGDIAEGYSVSREKKESFPLTVTSAQKNPTAFYLCASSPRGTSGSSETQYFGPGTRLLVL.

The chain has TRBV7-3 and TRBJ2-3, with 9 bases lining up with TRBD1. CDR3 length equals 14 residues. In germline, CDR1 is SGHTA, CDR2 FQGTGA. V was clipped by 5 bases and J by 5 bases; unmatched bases: 5. CDR3 nucleotide sequence: TGTGCCAGCAGCGCCGGGACAGGGATAGATACGCAGTATTTT. This sequence encodes CASSAGTGIDTQYF. Full variable domain (missing parts from reference TRBV7-3 and TRBJ2-3): GAGVSQTPSNKVTEKGKYVELRCDPISGHTALYWYRQSLGQGPEFLIYFQGTGAADDSGLPNDRFFAVRPEGSVSTLKIQRTERGDSAVYLCASSAGTGIDTQYFGPGTRLTVL.

The CDR3 spells CSAQRSAGAQEQYF. In nucleotides, the CDR3 is TGCAGTGCTCAAAGGTCGGCGGGGGCCCAAGAGCAGTACTTC. The chain links TRBV20-1 to TRBJ2-7; tentative D call: TRBD2 (7 bases). V lost 5 bases and J 7 bases, leaving 21 bases between the germline ends. This CDR3 contains 14 residues. The germline V gene has CDR1 DFQATT and CDR2 SNEGSKA (reference sequence).

The chain recombines TRBV5-6 with TRBJ1-2; no reliable D call. The V end was cut by 0 bases, the J end by 7 bases, with 4 bases between. Germline V lookup: CDR1 SGHDT, CDR2 YYEEEE. This CDR3 is built from 11 residues. CDR3 nucleotide sequence: TGTGCCAGCAGCTTGGCCCTTGGCTACACCTTC. This encodes CASSLALGYTF.

In its sample, this clonotype was seen many times. The V call is TRBV7-2, the J call TRBJ2-2, with 7 bases identical to TRBD1. Per the germline V gene, CDR1 is SGHTA and CDR2 is FQGNSA. The CDR3 has 17 residues. With V trimmed by 7 bases and J by 4 bases, 15 bases remained unmatched. CDR3 sequence reads: CASTHSQSQGTTGELFF. The CDR3 bases are TGTGCCAGCACCCATAGTCAATCACAGGGGACCACCGGGGAGCTGTTTTTT. Full variable domain (outside the CDR3, taken from reference TRBV7-2 and TRBJ2-2): GAGVSQSPSNKVTEKGKDVELRCDPISGHTALYWYRQSLGQGLEFLIYFQGNSAPDKSGLPSDRFSAERTGGSVSTLTIQRTQQEDSAVYLCASTHSQSQGTTGELFFGEGSRLTVL.

This clonotype occurred a few times. This rearrangement joins TRBV18 to TRBJ1-1, with 8 bases matching TRBD1. V was pared by 3 bases and J by 1 base, with 7 bases of the junction left unmatched. This CDR3 comprises 16 residues. CDR1 and CDR2 from the germline V gene are KGHSH and LQKENI. The CDR3 region is CASSPPGQVWNTEAFF. DNA for the CDR3: TGTGCCAGCTCACCGCCGGGACAGGTTTGGAACACTGAAGCTTTCTTT.

This chain uses TRBV10-3 with TRBJ1-1; D possibly corresponds to TRBD1 (5 bases). Trimming removed 6 bases from V and 0 bases from J, with 17 bases in between. Germline CDR1 is ENHRY and CDR2 is SYGVKD. The CDR3 covers 16 residues. The CDR3, as DNA: TGTGCCATCAGCGCCGGGGCCACAGGACTGAACACTGAAGCTTTCTTT. The encoded protein is CAISAGATGLNTEAFF.